One sample yielded the 27 T cell receptor beta chains listed below, sequenced in a study of blood T cell repertoires in COVID-19. Generated by immunoSEQ multiplex PCR, the TCRdb table keeps only in-frame clones and is missing some. The table includes 270,000 or so clones, approximately 86% detected once. The sequencing sample was made of PBMCs or T cells enriched from blood (not recorded which). The source of these receptors is a woman aged 18-29 years who had recovered from COVID-19.

J is TRBJ2-5 and V is TRBV15; maybe TRBD2 (6 bases). V shed 1 base and J shed 5 bases, with 14 bases lying between them. CDR1 is LNHNV, CDR2 YYDKDF, per germline (reference sequence). The CDR3 has 15 residues. The CDR3 DNA sequence: TGTGCCACCAGCAGAGGGCAGGCAGGGAGGGAGACCCAGTACTTC. This encodes CATSRGQAGRETQYF.

The chain has TRBV20-1 and TRBJ1-1; the D gene is possibly TRBD1 (5 bases). The CDR3 covers 11 residues. CDR1 and CDR2 from the germline V gene are DFQATT and SNEGSKA (reference sequence). The CDR3 spells CRSQQDTEAFF. The CDR3, as DNA: TGCCGGTCGCAACAGGACACTGAAGCTTTCTTT.

The genes are TRBV2 and TRBJ2-1, with 14 bases matching TRBD2. V was clipped by 6 bases and J by 8 bases; unmatched bases: 18. This CDR3 region has 19 residues. Germline CDR1 SNHLY, CDR2 FYNNEI. CDR3 amino acids: CASRPRTGLAGGDGDEQFF. For the CDR3, the DNA is TGTGCCAGCAGACCGAGGACAGGACTAGCGGGGGGAGATGGGGATGAGCAGTTCTTC. Together with reference TRBV2 and TRBJ2-1, the CDR3 gives the full variable domain: EPEVTQTPSHQVTQMGQEVILRCVPISNHLYFYWYRQILGQKVEFLVSFYNNEISEKSEIFDDQFSVERPDGSNFTLKIRSTKLEDSAMYFCASRPRTGLAGGDGDEQFFGPGTRLTVL.

This rearrangement joins TRBV28 to TRBJ2-3, with TRBD2 as a possible D gene (5 bases). Germline V CDR1 and CDR2: MDHEN, SYDVKM. This CDR3 spans 13 amino acids. Trimming took 6 bases from V and 5 from J, leaving 12 bases between them. DNA for the CDR3: TGTGCCAGCAGCCGGGGAGATAAAGATACGCAGTATTTT. Protein sequence: CASSRGDKDTQYF.

The V call is TRBV2, the J call TRBJ1-2, with a tentative D call TRBD1 (5 bases). Germline CDR1 SNHLY, CDR2 FYNNEI. The CDR3 covers 11 residues. V lost 6 bases to trimming and J lost 8 bases, with 10 bases between them. CDR3: CASRQGEGYTF. CDR3 nucleotides: TGTGCCAGCAGGCAGGGTGAGGGCTACACCTTC.

The chain combines TRBV2 with TRBJ1-5; 8 bases match TRBD1. V trimming: 6 bases; J trimming: 4 bases; junction bases outside the gene matches: 8. The CDR3 covers 15 residues. Germline lookup yields CDR1 SNHLY and CDR2 FYNNEI. CDR3 amino acids: CASSAGQGRNQPQHF. DNA for the CDR3: TGTGCCAGCAGCGCTGGACAGGGCCGAAATCAGCCCCAGCATTTT.

The chain links TRBV7-2 to TRBJ2-3, with D uncertain. Trimming left V 5 bases short and J 4 bases short, with 10 bases between. The CDR3 has 13 residues. Per the germline V gene, CDR1 is SGHTA and CDR2 is FQGNSA. The CDR3 region has the DNA TGTGCCAGCAGCCCAGAAATGGCAGATACGCAGTATTTT. It is translated as CASSPEMADTQYF.

The chain links TRBV28 to TRBJ2-3; TRBD2 matches 15 bases. The V gene end was trimmed by 5 bases and the J gene end by 1 base; junction bases not matched to a gene: 7. The CDR3 contains 18 residues. CDR1 and CDR2 (germline): MDHEN, SYDVKM. In DNA form, the CDR3 reads TGTGCCAGCAGTCCTCGGACTAGCGGGAGGGATGGCACAGATACGCAGTATTTT. It is translated as CASSPRTSGRDGTDTQYF.

In this sample, this clone turned up once. This sequence joins TRBV5-4 and TRBJ2-7, with 7 bases aligning to TRBD2. Trimming cost V 4 bases and J 1 base; bases outside gene matches: 5. The CDR3 length is 14 residues. The germline CDR1 and CDR2 sequences are SGHNT and YYREEE (reference sequence). CDR3 coding DNA: TGTGCCAGCAGCGTGCGGGAGCAGTCCTACGAGCAGTACTTC. Translated, it gives CASSVREQSYEQYF.

V gene TRBV27 combines with J gene TRBJ2-7, with TRBD1 as a possible D gene (5 bases). Germline V lookup: CDR1 MNHEY, CDR2 SMNVEV (reference sequence). The V end lost 5 bases, the J end lost 0 bases, and 17 bases lay between the germline ends. CDR3 length equals 16 residues. The DNA of the CDR3 is TGTGCCAGCAGTCCGAGAGACAGAACTATCTCCTACGAGCAGTACTTC. It yields the protein CASSPRDRTISYEQYF.

The rearrangement joins TRBV28 to TRBJ1-1; D not resolved. Looked up from germline, CDR1 is MDHEN and CDR2 is SYDVKM. The CDR3 is made up of 13 amino acids. V dropped 7 bases and J dropped 1 base, with 10 bases sitting between them. CDR3 bases: TGTGCCAGCATCCGGGATCAGAACACTGAAGCTTTCTTT. Protein product: CASIRDQNTEAFF.

The chain uses TRBV2 and TRBJ2-7; possible D gene TRBD1, 6 bases. Trimming removed 6 bases from V and 0 bases from J, with 9 bases in between. This CDR3 comprises 13 residues. In germline, CDR1 is SNHLY, CDR2 FYNNEI. The CDR3 DNA is TGTGCCAGCAGGTGGACAGTCTCCTACGAGCAGTACTTC. It codes for CASRWTVSYEQYF.

The chain recombines TRBV5-1 with TRBJ2-2, with a weak D call TRBD2 (5 bases). The V gene's germline CDR1 is SGHRS and CDR2 YFSETQ. CDR3 length: 15 amino acids. CDR3 in amino acids: CATAGFGGNTGELFF. The DNA for the CDR3 is TGCGCTACAGCAGGTTTCGGAGGGAACACCGGGGAGCTGTTTTTT.

Of note for this clone: The germline gene is not matched at one end of the junction; a read error may be the cause. The chain carries TRBV5-5 and TRBJ1-2; D is possibly TRBD1 (6 bases). The germline V gene encodes CDR1 SGHKS and CDR2 YYEKEE (reference sequence). This CDR3 comprises 13 residues. CDR3 DNA: TGTGCCAGCAGCTTGGGACAGGAGGTAATAGAGGCCTTC. As protein: CASSLGQEVIEAF.

The J gene is TRBJ2-1, the V gene TRBV11-2; D is unresolved. There are 14 residues in the CDR3. V gave up 2 bases and J gave up 0 bases, with 5 bases separating them. CDR1 is SGHAT, CDR2 FQNNGV, per germline. CDR3 sequence: CASSLSSSYNEQFF. The CDR3, as DNA: TGTGCCAGCAGCTTAAGTAGCTCCTACAATGAGCAGTTCTTC.

The V and J genes are TRBV11-3 and TRBJ2-6; TRBD2 is a possible D gene (7 bases). Germline loops: CDR1 SGHNT, CDR2 YENEEA. CDR3 length: 18 residues. V was trimmed by 5 bases and J by 0 bases, leaving 17 bases between them. CDR3 in DNA: TGTGCCAGCAGCCGGCGGGGGCTGCCCCACTCTGGGGCCAACGTCCTGACTTTC. Residues: CASSRRGLPHSGANVLTF. Supplemented by reference TRBV11-3 and TRBJ2-6, the full variable domain reads EAGVVQSPRYKIIEKKQPVAFWCNPISGHNTLYWYLQNLGQGPELLIRYENEEAVDDSQLPKDRFSAERLKGVDSTLKIQPAELGDSAVYLCASSRRGLPHSGANVLTFGAGSRLTVL.

The V and J genes are TRBV19 and TRBJ2-5; 7 nucleotides line up with TRBD2. The CDR3 has 14 amino acids. V shed 3 bases, J shed 4 bases, and the junction held 5 bases outside the gene matches. CDR1 LNHDA and CDR2 SQIVND come from the germline V gene (reference sequence). The CDR3 sequence is CASSMSGTRETQYF. CDR3 DNA sequence: TGTGCCAGTAGTATGAGCGGGACGAGAGAGACCCAGTACTTC. Combining the CDR3 with reference TRBV19 and TRBJ2-5 gives the whole variable domain DGGITQSPKYLFRKEGQNVTLSCEQNLNHDAMYWYRQDPGQGLRLIYYSQIVNDFQKGDIAEGYSVSREKKESFPLTVTSAQKNPTAFYLCASSMSGTRETQYFGPGTRLLVL.

The chain has TRBV10-1 and TRBJ2-2; D gene ambiguous. Germline V gene lookup returns CDR1 WNHNN and CDR2 SYGVQD (reference sequence). CDR3 size: 12 residues. Deletions cut 4 bases from V and 7 bases from J, with 7 bases between. As DNA, the CDR3 is TGCGCCAGCAGTGCTCCTTTCGGGGAGCTGTTTTTT. Translation: CASSAPFGELFF.

Only one count was recorded for this clone. The rearrangement uses TRBV5-5 and TRBJ2-5; 12 nucleotides agree with TRBD2. This CDR3 spans 17 amino acids. J lost 5 bases, V lost 4 bases, and 12 bases had no gene match. Germline V CDR1 and CDR2: SGHKS, YYEKEE (reference sequence). In nucleotides, the CDR3 is TGTGCCAGCAGCCGTGGACTAGCGGGATTGGCAAGTGAGACCCAGTACTTC. Translation gives CASSRGLAGLASETQYF.

The rearrangement links TRBV7-2 to TRBJ2-2, with 10 bases that match TRBD2. The germline CDR1 and CDR2 sequences are SGHTA and FQGNSA. The CDR3 covers 15 residues. J was trimmed by 1 base and V by 8 bases; bases with no gene match: 4. CDR3 region: CASGRTSGNTGELFF. Here the CDR3 DNA reads TGTGCCAGCGGGAGGACTAGCGGGAACACCGGGGAGCTGTTTTTT.

This chain links TRBV7-9 with TRBJ2-1; D unresolved. The V gene's germline CDR1 is SEHNR and CDR2 FQNEAQ (reference sequence). The CDR3 sequence is 13 residues long. Trimming took off 2 bases at V and 6 bases at J, with 8 bases between the two ends. The CDR3 is CASSLNLPNEQFF. The DNA for the CDR3 is TGTGCCAGCAGCTTAAATCTTCCCAATGAGCAGTTCTTC.

V usage is TRBV11-3 and J usage is TRBJ2-2, with 12 bases lining up with TRBD2. The germline CDR1 and CDR2 sequences are SGHNT and YENEEA. The CDR3 contains 16 residues. Unmatched junction bases numbered 7, after V lost 4 bases and J lost 7 bases. The CDR3 here is CASSSPSGRAHGELFF. CDR3 nucleotides: TGTGCCAGCAGCTCTCCTAGCGGGAGGGCCCACGGGGAGCTGTTTTTT.

The chain combines TRBV21-1 with TRBJ1-3; the D segment call TRBD1 is taken from the table without a DNA check. TRBV21-1 corresponds to a pseudogene. The CDR3 runs to 14 residues. Here the CDR3 reads CASSSTGSGNTIYF. The CDR3 DNA sequence: TGTGCCAGCAGCTCGACAGGGTCTGGAAACACCATATATTTT.

This clone occurred a few times. The CDR3 coding sequence is TGTGCCAGCAACCGGGACAGATCTGGAAACACCATATATTTT. It yields the protein CASNRDRSGNTIYF. This rearrangement joins TRBV7-2 to TRBJ1-3, with 7 positions matching TRBD1. CDR1 and CDR2 from the germline V gene are SGHTA and FQGNSA. The CDR3 length is 14 residues. Germline trimming cut 7 bases from V and 1 base from J; bases unmatched to any gene: 4. The full variable domain, in which reference TRBV7-2 and TRBJ1-3 provide the parts outside the CDR3, is GAGVSQSPSNKVTEKGKDVELRCDPISGHTALYWYRQSLGQGLEFLIYFQGNSAPDKSGLPSDRFSAERTGGSVSTLTIQRTQQEDSAVYLCASNRDRSGNTIYFGEGSWLTVV.

The rearrangement joins TRBV30 to TRBJ1-1; no clear D. The V gene's germline CDR1 is GTSNPN and CDR2 SVGIG (reference sequence). There are 11 residues in the CDR3. With 0 bases removed from V and 7 bases from J, the gap between germline ends came to 6 bases. This chain's CDR3 is CAWSVNYEAFF. The DNA for the CDR3 is TGTGCCTGGAGTGTAAACTATGAAGCTTTCTTT.

The rearrangement links TRBV14 to TRBJ2-7, with TRBD1 matching over 8 bases. V dropped 1 base and J dropped 5; count of bases not matched to a gene: 7. The CDR3 is 15 residues long. The germline gives CDR1 SGHDN, CDR2 FVKESK. CDR3 protein: CASSQGRTGRDEQYF. In nucleotides, the CDR3 is TGTGCCAGCAGCCAAGGGAGGACAGGGCGGGACGAGCAGTACTTC.

The table lists this clone with a count of one. The chain has TRBV7-2 and TRBJ2-5, with D tentatively TRBD2 (5 bases). With 3 bases removed from V and 2 bases from J, the gap between germline ends came to 10 bases. In germline, CDR1 is SGHTA, CDR2 FQGNSA. This CDR3 comprises 14 residues. CDR3 DNA: TGTGCCAGCAGCTTGAAGAGCGGACAAGAGACCCAGTACTTC. The encoded protein is CASSLKSGQETQYF.